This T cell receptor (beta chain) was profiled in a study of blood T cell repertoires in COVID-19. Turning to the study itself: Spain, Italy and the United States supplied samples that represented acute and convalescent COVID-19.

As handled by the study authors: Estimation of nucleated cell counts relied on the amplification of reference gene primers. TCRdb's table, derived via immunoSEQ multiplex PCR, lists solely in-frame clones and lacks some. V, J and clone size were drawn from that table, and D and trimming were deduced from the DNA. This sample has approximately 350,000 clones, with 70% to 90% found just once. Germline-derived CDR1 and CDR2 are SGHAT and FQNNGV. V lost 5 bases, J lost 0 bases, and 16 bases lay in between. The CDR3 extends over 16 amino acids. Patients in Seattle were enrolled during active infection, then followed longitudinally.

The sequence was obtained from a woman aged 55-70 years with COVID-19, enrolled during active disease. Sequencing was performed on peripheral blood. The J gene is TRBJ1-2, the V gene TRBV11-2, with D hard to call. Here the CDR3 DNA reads TGTGCCAGCAGCCCGCGTGACACAAGGACTAACTATGGCTACACCTTC. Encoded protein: CASSPRDTRTNYGYTF.